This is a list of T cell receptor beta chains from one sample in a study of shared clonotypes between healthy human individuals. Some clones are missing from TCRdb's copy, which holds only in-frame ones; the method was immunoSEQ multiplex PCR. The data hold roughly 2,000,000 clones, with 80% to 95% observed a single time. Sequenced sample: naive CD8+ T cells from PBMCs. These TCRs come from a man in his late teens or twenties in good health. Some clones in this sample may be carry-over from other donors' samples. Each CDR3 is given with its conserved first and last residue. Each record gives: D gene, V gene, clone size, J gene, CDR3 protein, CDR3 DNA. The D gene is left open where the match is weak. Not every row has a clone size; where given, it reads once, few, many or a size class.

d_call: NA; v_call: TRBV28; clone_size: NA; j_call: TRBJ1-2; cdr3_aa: CASSLFSNYGYTF; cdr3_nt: TGTGCCAGCAGTTTATTCAGTAACTATGGCTACACCTTC
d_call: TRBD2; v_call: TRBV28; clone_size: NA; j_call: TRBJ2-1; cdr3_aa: CASSLFPSGSYYEQFF; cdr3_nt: TGTGCCAGCAGTTTATTTCCTAGCGGGAGTTACTATGAGCAGTTCTTC
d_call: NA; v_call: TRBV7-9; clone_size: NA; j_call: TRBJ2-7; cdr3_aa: CASSFPGSYEQYF; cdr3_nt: TGTGCCAGCAGCTTCCCCGGGTCCTACGAGCAGTACTTC
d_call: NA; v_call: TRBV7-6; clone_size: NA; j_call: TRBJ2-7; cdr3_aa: CASSLAVRASGGGYEQYF; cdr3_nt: TGTGCCAGCAGCTTAGCTGTTAGGGCTAGCGGAGGGGGATACGAGCAGTACTTC
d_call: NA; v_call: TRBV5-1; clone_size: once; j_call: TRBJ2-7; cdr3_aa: CASSLETSYEQYF; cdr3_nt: TGCGCCAGCAGCTTGGAGACTTCCTACGAGCAGTACTTC
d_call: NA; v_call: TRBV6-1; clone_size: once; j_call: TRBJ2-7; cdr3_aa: CASSEGQDISYEQYF; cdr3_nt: TGTGCCAGCAGTGAAGGACAGGACATCTCCTACGAGCAGTACTTC
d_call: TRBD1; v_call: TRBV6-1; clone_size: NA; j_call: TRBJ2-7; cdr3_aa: CASGTGTGLYEQYF; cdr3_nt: TGTGCCAGCGGAACCGGGACAGGGCTTTACGAGCAGTACTTC
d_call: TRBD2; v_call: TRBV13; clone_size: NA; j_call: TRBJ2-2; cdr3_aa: CASSAGTSGIGTGELFF; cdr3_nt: TGTGCCAGCAGCGCTGGGACTAGCGGGATAGGCACCGGGGAGCTGTTTTTT
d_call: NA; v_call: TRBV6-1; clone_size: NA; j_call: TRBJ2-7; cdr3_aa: CASRPGSSYEQYF; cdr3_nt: TGTGCCAGCAGACCCGGATCATCGTACGAGCAGTACTTC
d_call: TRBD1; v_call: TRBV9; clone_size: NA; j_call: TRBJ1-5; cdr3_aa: CASSPGQGNQPQHF; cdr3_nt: TGTGCCAGCAGCCCTGGACAGGGGAATCAGCCCCAGCATTTT
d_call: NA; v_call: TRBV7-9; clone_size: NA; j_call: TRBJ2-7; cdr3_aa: CASSWGPLVYEQYF; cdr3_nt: TGTGCCAGCAGCTGGGGACCGCTAGTCTACGAGCAGTACTTC
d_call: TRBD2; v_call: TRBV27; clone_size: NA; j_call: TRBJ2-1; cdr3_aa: CASSSGGLAHNEQFF; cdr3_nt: TGTGCCAGCAGTTCTGGGGGACTAGCCCACAATGAGCAGTTCTTC
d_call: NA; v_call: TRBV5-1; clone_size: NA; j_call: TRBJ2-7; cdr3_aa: CASRLSYEQYF; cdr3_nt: TGCGCCAGCCGACTCAGCTACGAGCAGTACTTC
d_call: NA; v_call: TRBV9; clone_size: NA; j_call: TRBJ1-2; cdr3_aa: CASNGGTGSDGYTF; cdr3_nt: TGTGCCAGCAACGGGGGAACAGGGTCCGATGGCTACACCTTC
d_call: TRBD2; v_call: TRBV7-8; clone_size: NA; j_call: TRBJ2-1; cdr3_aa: CASSLGGLAGIYNEQFF; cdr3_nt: TGTGCCAGCAGCTTAGGAGGACTAGCGGGGATCTACAATGAGCAGTTCTTC
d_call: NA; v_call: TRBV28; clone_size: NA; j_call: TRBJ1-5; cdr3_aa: CAVKLKIGNQPQHF; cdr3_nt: TGTGCTGTAAAATTGAAAATCGGCAATCAGCCCCAGCATTTT
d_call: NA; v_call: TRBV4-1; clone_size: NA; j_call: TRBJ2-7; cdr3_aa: CASSRIGPYEQYF; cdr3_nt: TGCGCCAGCAGCCGGATCGGGCCCTACGAGCAGTACTTC
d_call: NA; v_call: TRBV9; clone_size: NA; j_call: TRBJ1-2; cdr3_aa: CASSLLRTPTPGYTF; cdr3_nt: TGTGCCAGCAGCCTTCTAAGAACCCCGACCCCTGGCTACACCTTC
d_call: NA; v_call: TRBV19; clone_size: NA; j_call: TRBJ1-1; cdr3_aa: CASSAYDSNTEAFF; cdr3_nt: TGTGCCAGTAGTGCCTATGACAGTAACACTGAAGCTTTCTTT
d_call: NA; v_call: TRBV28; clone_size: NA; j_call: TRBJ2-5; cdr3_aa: CASSLEGFGKTQYF; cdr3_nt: TGTGCCAGCAGTTTAGAAGGGTTTGGGAAGACCCAGTACTTC
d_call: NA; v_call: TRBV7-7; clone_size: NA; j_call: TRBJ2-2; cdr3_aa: CASSFRTSPGELFF; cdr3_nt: TGTGCCAGCAGCTTCCGGACGTCCCCCGGGGAGCTGTTTTTT
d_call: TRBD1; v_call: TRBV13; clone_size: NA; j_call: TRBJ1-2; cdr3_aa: CASSPDRGGRGYTF; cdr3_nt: TGTGCCAGCAGCCCCGACAGGGGAGGACGGGGCTACACCTTC
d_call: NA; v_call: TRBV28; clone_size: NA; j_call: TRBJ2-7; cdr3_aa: CASTPYGENPEQYF; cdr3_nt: TGTGCCAGCACCCCTTATGGGGAGAACCCCGAGCAGTACTTC
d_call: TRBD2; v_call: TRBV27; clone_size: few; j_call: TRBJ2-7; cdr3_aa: CASSIIGASGAYEQYF; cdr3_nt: TGTGCCAGCAGTATTATAGGGGCTAGCGGAGCCTACGAGCAGTACTTC
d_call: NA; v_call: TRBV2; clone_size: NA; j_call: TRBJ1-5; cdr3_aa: CASSVSVHQPQHF; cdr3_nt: TGTGCCAGCAGTGTAAGTGTTCATCAGCCCCAGCATTTT
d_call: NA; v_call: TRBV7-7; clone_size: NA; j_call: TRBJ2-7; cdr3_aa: CASSPGVGSSYEQYF; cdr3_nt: TGTGCCAGCAGCCCCGGGGTAGGGAGCTCCTACGAGCAGTACTTC
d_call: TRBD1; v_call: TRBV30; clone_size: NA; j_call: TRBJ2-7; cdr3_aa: CAWSEQGSAEQYF; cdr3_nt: TGTGCCTGGAGTGAACAGGGGAGTGCCGAGCAGTACTTC
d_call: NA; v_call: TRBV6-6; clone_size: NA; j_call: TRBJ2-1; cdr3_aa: CASSNFKGEQFF; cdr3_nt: TGTGCCAGCAGCAATTTTAAGGGTGAGCAGTTCTTC
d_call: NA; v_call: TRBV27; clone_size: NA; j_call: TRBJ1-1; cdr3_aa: CASSLTPNTEAFF; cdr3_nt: TGTGCCAGCAGCCTCACCCCGAACACTGAAGCTTTCTTT
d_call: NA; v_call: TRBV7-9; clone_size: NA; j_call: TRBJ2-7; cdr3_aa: CASSFGPSYEQYF; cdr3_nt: TGTGCCAGCAGCTTTGGTCCATCCTACGAGCAGTACTTC
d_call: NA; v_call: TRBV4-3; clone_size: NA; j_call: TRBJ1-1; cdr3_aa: CASSQDYGGVAFF; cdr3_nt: TGCGCCAGCAGCCAAGATTATGGTGGGGTGGCTTTCTTT
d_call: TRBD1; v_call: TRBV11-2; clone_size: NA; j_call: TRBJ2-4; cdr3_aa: CASSPRPGTGPAKNIQYF; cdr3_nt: TGTGCCAGCAGCCCCCGCCCCGGGACAGGGCCAGCCAAAAACATTCAGTACTTC
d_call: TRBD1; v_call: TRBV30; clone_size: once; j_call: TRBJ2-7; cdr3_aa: CALTGGLLYEQYF; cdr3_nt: TGTGCCTTAACAGGGGGTCTTCTTTACGAGCAGTACTTC
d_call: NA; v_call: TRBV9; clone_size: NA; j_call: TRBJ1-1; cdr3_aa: CASSVGRGNTEAFF; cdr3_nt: TGTGCCAGCAGCGTAGGGCGAGGAAACACTGAAGCTTTCTTT
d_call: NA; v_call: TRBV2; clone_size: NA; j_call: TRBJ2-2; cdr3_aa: CASSEGRALNTGELFF; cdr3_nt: TGTGCCAGCAGTGAAGGGCGGGCCCTGAACACCGGGGAGCTGTTTTTT
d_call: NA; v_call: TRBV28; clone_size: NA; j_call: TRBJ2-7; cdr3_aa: CASSFVQNGREYF; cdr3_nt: TGTGCCAGCAGTTTCGTACAAAACGGGCGAGAGTACTTC
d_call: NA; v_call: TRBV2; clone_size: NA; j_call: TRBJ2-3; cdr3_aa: CASSEDGRGIDTQYF; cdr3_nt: TGTGCCAGCAGTGAGGACGGCAGGGGTATAGATACGCAGTATTTT
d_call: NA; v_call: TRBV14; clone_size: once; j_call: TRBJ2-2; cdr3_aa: CASSQVFERQTANTGELFF; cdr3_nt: TGTGCCAGCAGCCAAGTTTTCGAGAGGCAGACCGCGAACACCGGGGAGCTGTTTTTT
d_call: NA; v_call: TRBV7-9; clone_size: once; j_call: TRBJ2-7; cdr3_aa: CASSLQGSPHEQYF; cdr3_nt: TGTGCCAGCTCCTTACAGGGTTCTCCCCACGAGCAGTACTTC
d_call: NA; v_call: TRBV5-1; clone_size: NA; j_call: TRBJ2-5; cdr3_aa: CASSPGQETQYF; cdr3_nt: TGCGCCAGCAGCCCGGGACAAGAGACCCAGTACTTC
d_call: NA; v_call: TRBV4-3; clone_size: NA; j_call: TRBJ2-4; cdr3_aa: CASSQDTENIQYF; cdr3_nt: TGCGCCAGCAGCCAAGATACCGAAAACATTCAGTACTTC
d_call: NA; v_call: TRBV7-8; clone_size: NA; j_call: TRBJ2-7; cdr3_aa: CASSLRGLRYEQYF; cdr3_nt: TGTGCCAGCAGCCTCCGTGGACTTCGCTACGAGCAGTACTTC
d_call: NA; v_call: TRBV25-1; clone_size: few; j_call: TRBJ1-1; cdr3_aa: CASSAMNTEAFF; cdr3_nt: TGTGCCAGCAGTGCTATGAACACTGAAGCTTTCTTT
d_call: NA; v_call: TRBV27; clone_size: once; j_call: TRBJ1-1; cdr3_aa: CASAHQQVGRMNTEAFF; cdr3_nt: TGTGCCAGCGCCCATCAACAGGTTGGGCGTATGAACACTGAAGCTTTCTTT
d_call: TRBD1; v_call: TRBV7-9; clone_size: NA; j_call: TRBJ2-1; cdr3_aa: CASSDSRGQGDNEQFF; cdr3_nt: TGTGCCAGCAGCGATTCCAGGGGGCAGGGGGACAATGAGCAGTTCTTC
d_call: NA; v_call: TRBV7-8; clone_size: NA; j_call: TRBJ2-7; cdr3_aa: CASSSDRDADYEQYF; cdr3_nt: TGTGCCAGCAGCTCCGACCGGGACGCAGACTACGAGCAGTACTTC
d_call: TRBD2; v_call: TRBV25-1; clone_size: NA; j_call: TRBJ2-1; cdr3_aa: CASSESVGLLAGVNEQFF; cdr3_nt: TGTGCCAGCAGTGAATCGGTCGGGTTACTAGCGGGAGTGAATGAGCAGTTCTTC
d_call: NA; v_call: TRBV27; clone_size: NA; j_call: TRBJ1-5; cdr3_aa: CASSLRAYNQPQHF; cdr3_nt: TGTGCCAGCAGTTTACGGGCCTACAATCAGCCCCAGCATTTT
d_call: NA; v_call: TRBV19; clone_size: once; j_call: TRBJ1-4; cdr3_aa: CASSTQNSEKLFF; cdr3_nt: TGTGCCAGTAGTACACAAAATTCAGAAAAACTGTTTTTT
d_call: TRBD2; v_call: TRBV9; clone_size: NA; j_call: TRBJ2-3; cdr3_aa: CASSVPLAGGRGDTQYF; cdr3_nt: TGTGCCAGCAGCGTACCCCTAGCGGGAGGCAGAGGGGATACGCAGTATTTT
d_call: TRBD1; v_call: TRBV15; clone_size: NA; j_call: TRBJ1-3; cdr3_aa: CATSRRPGQNSGNTIYF; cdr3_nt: TGTGCCACCAGCAGACGCCCGGGACAGAACTCTGGAAACACCATATATTTT
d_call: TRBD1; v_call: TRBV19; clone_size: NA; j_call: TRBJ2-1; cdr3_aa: CASSIMAGGDEQFF; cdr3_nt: TGTGCCAGTAGTATAATGGCAGGGGGCGATGAGCAGTTCTTC
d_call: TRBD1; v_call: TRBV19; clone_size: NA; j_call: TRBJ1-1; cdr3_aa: CASSIYRGPDTEAFF; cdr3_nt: TGTGCCAGTAGTATCTACAGGGGGCCCGACACTGAAGCTTTCTTT
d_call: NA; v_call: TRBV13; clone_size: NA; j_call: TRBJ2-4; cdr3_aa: CASSLGASAKNIQYF; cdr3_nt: TGTGCCAGCAGCTTAGGAGCTTCAGCCAAAAACATTCAGTACTTC